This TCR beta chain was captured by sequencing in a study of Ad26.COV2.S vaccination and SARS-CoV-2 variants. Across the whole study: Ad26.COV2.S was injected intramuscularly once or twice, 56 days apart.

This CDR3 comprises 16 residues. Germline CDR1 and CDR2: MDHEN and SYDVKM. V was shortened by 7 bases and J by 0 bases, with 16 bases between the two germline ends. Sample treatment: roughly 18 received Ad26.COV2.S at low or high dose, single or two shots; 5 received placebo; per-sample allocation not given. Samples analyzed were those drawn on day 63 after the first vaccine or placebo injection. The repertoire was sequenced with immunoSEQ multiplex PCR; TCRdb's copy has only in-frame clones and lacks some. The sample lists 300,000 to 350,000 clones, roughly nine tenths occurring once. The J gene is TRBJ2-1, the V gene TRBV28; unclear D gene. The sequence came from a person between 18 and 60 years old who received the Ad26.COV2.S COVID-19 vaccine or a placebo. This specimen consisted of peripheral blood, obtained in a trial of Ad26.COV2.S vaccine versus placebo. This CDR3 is CASIPRALGSYNEQFF. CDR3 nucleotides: TGTGCCAGCATACCTCGGGCTCTCGGCTCCTACAATGAGCAGTTCTTC.